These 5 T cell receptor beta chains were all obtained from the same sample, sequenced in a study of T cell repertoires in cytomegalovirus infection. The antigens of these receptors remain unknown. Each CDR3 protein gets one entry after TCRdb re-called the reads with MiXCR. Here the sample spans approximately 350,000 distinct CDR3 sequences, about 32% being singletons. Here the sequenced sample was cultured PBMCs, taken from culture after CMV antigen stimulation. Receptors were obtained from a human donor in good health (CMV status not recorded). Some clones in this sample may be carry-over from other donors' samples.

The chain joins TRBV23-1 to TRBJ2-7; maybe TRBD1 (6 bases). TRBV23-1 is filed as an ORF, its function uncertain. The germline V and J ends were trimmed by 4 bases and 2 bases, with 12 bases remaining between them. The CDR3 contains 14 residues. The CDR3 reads CASSPPGHTYEQYF. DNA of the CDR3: TGCGCCAGCAGTCCGCCGGGACATACCTACGAGCAGTACTTC.

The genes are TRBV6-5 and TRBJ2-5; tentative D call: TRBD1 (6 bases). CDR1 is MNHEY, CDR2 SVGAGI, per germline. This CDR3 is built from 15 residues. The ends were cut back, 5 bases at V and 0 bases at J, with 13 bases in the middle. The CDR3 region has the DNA TGTGCCAGCAGTGACCGGACAGTGTACCAAGAGACCCAGTACTTC. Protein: CASSDRTVYQETQYF.

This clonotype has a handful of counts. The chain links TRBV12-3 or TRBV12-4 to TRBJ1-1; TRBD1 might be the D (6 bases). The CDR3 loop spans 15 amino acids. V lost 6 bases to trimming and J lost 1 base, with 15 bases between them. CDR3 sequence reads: CASSRWDTQNTEAFF. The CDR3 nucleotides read TGTGCCAGCAGCCGATGGGACACACAGAACACTGAAGCTTTCTTT.

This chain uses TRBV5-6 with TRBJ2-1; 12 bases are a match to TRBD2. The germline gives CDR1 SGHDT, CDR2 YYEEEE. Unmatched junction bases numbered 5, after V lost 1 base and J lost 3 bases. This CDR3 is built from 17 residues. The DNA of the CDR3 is TGTGCCAGCAGCTTGCCGGGACTAGCGGGCTTCTACAATGAGCAGTTCTTC. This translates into CASSLPGLAGFYNEQFF.

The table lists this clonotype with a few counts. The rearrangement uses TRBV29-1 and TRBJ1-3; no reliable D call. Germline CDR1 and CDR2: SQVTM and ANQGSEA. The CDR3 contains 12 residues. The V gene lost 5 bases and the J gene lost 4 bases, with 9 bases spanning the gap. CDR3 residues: CSVMGAGNTIYF. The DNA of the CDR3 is TGCAGCGTTATGGGCGCCGGAAACACCATATATTTT.